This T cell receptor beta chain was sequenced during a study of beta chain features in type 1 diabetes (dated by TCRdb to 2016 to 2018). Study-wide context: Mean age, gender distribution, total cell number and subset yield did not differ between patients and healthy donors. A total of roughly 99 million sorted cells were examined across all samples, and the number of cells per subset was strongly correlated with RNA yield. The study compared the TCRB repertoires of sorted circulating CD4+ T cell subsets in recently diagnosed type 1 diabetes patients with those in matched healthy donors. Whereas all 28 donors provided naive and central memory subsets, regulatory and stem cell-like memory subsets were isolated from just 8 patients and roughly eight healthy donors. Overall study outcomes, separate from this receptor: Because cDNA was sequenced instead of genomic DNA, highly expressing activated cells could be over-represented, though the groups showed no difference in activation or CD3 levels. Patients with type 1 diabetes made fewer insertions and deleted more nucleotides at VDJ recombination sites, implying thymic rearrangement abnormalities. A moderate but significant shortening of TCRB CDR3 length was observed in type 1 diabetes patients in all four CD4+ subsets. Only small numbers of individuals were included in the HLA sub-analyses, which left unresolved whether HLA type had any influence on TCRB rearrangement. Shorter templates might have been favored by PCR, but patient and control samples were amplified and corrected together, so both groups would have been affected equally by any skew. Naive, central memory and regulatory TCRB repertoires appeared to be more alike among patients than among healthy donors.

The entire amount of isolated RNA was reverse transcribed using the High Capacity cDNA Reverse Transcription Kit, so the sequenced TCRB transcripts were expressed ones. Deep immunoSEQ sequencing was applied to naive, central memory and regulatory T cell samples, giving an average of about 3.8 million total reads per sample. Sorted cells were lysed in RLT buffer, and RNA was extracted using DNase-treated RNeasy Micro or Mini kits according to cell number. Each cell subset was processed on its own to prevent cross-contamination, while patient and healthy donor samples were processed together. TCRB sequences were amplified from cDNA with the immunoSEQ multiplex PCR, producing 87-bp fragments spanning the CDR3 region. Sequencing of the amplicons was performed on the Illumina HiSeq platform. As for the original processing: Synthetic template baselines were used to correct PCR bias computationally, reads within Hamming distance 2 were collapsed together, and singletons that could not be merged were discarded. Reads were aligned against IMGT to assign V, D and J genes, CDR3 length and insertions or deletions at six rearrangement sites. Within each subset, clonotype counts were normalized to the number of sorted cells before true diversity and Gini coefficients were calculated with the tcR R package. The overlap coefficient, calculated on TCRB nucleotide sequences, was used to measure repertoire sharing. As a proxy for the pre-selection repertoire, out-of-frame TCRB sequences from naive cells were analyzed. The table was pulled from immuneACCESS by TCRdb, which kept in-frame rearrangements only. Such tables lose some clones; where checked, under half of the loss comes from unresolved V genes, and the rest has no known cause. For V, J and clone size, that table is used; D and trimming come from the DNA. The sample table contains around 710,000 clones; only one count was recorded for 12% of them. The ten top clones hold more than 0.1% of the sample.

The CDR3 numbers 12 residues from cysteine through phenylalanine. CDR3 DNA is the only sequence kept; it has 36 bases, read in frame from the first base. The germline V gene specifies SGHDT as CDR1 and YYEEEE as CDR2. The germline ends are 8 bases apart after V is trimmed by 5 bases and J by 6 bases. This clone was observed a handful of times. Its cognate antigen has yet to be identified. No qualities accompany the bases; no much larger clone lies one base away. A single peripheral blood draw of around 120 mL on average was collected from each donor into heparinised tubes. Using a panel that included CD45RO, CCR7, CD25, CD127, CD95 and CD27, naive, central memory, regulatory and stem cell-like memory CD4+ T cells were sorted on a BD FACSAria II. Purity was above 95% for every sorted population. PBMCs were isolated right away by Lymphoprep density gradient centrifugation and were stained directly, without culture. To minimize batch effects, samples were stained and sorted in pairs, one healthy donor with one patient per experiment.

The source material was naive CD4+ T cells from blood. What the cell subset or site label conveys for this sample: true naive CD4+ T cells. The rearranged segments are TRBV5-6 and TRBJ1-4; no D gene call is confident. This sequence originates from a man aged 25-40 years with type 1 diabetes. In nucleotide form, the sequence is TGTGCCAGCAGTATCGTGGATGAAAAACTGTTTTTT. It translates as CASSIVDEKLFF.